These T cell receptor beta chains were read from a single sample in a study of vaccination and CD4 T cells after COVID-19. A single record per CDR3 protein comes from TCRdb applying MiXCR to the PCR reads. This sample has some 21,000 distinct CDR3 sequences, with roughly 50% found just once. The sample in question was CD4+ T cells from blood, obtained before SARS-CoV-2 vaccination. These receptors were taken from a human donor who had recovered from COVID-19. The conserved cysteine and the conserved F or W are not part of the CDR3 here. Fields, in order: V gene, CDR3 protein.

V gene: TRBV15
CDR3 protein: ATSRPFGQGGGYT

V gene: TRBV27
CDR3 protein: ASSSLPTGGRRNIQY

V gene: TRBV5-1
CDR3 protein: ATPGPLSGTGEQF

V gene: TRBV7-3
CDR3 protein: ASSLGTSGIQETQY

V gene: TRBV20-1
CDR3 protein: SATRTGGITDTQY

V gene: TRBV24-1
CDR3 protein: ATSGTSGKNTGELF

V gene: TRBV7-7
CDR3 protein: ASSPGSPGTQY

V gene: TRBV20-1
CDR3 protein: SARASGGKSSYNEQF

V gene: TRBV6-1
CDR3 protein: ASSQGREAF

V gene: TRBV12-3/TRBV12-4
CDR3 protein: ASSLKNTEAF

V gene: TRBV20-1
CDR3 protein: SAPVSGTSVGGEQF

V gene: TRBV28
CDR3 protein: ASSLGLGPNYGYT

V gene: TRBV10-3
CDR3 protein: AISDYRGSGELF

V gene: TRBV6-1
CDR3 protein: ASRLGGDRYNEQF

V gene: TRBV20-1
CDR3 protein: SASLHGRLAGGGTGELF

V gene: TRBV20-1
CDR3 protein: SARDRGRQETQY

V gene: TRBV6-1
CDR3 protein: ASRPDGNTEAF

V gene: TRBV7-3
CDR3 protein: ASSRGSPYEQY

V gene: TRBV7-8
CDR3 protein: ASSLAQGQPQH

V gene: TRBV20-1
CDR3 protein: SAYRSDSYNEQF

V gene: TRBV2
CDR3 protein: ASSAYSAGGGSPLH

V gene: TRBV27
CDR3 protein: ASSDRGLRTDTQY

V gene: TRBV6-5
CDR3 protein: ASSYSKLPRPPIYEQY

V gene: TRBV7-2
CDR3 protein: ASSVDRGSGANVLT

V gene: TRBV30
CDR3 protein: AWSVPPTAQPYEQY

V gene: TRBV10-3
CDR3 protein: AISGTRATGELS

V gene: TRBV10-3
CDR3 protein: ASEGDSDTQY

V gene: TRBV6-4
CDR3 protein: ASSDSRTADTGELF

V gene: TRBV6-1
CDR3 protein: ASSEKQGIDSPLH

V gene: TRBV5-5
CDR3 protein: ASNPGMNTEAF

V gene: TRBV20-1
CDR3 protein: SASSGGPRGELF